Sequencing of this TCR beta chain was carried out in a study of CD8 T cells in ankylosing spondylitis. Findings and caveats of the study: Blood from ankylosing spondylitis patients appeared to carry a characteristic roughly eight-variant TCR beta motif. According to the report, clones linked to the disease were significantly enriched in matched synovial fluid samples taken from ankylosing spondylitis patients. Earlier reports found some motif variants in synovial fluid and blood in reactive arthritis.

The germline V gene encodes CDR1 SGHTA and CDR2 FQGNSA. Trimming took off 1 base at V and 6 bases at J, with 17 bases between the two ends. This CDR3 comprises 16 residues. On this clonotype: The antigen remains unidentified.

Each CDR3 protein gets one entry after TCRdb re-called the 5' RACE reads with MiXCR. This table has about 220,000 distinct CDR3 sequences, 20% to 30% appearing once. The gene calls are TRBV7-2 and TRBJ2-3; D is uncertain. Material: blood, either unsorted or a sorted T cell fraction (not recorded which). This sequence was found in a male donor with ankylosing spondylitis or in good health (not recorded which). Here the CDR3 DNA reads TGTGCCAGCAGCTTAGTGCGCCCACGAGGTAGTGATACGCAGTATTTT. Protein product: CASSLVRPRGSDTQYF.